Below are 23 T cell receptor beta chains sequenced from a single sample in a study of metastatic and nonmetastatic thyroid tumors. Patients had received no treatment of any kind before thyroid surgery. TCRdb reassembled clones from the PCR reads with MiXCR. The profile shows 12,000 or so clones, around 29% of them singletons. What was sequenced was tumor tissue. The receptors derive from a female donor with papillary thyroid cancer or a benign thyroid nodule (not recorded which). Some clones in this sample may be carry-over from other donors' samples.

The V gene is TRBV18, the J gene TRBJ2-1, with D perhaps matching TRBD2 (5 bases). Germline values: CDR1 KGHSH, CDR2 LQKENI. V dropped 4 bases and J dropped 15 bases, with 19 bases sitting between them. This CDR3 spans 13 amino acids. The CDR3 region has the DNA TGTGCCAGCTCACTGACTTTCCAGGACTCCTCGTTCTTC. The encoded protein is CASSLTFQDSSFF.

This chain connects TRBV12-3 or TRBV12-4 to TRBJ1-1, with D unclear. Trimming shortened V by 1 base and J by 5 bases, and 5 bases separated the two germline ends. The CDR3 covers 12 residues. CDR3 sequence reads: CASSLGLTEAFF. DNA for the CDR3: TGTGCCAGCAGTTTAGGGCTAACTGAAGCTTTCTTT.

By proportion, this clone is medium-sized. The chain recombines TRBV6-2 or TRBV6-3 with TRBJ2-1; 11 bases match TRBD2. The ends lost 6 bases at V and 9 bases at J; junction bases unmatched: 4. Germline lookup yields CDR1 MNHEY and CDR2 SVGEGT. CDR3 size: 13 residues. The CDR3 reads CASRASGRPEQFF. The CDR3 region has the DNA TGTGCCAGCAGGGCTAGCGGGAGGCCTGAGCAGTTCTTC.

This clone was counted a few times. The V gene is TRBV7-6, the J gene TRBJ1-1; maybe TRBD1 (5 bases). This CDR3 has 16 residues. Germline CDR1 reads SGHVS; CDR2 reads FNYEAQ. V was cut by 1 base and J by 3 bases, with 15 bases left in between. The CDR3 protein is CASSLGGGMRYTEAFF. As DNA, the CDR3 is TGTGCCAGCAGCTTAGGCGGGGGTATGAGGTACACTGAAGCTTTCTTT.

This clone was seen ten or more times. V usage is TRBV12-5 and J usage is TRBJ2-2; unclear D gene. Trimming removed 7 bases at V and 0 bases at J, with 21 bases between. The CDR3 is 18 amino acids. Germline V gene lookup returns CDR1 LGHNT and CDR2 FRNRAP. The CDR3 is CASAADQWGSTNTGELFF. The CDR3 DNA reads as TGTGCTAGTGCCGCAGATCAATGGGGTAGCACGAACACCGGGGAGCTGTTTTTT.

In this sample, this clone turned up many times. This may arise from a read error, as a much more abundant clone is one base away. The sample contains more than one DNA sequence encoding this CDR3. This chain links TRBV20-1 with TRBJ1-3, with D possibly being TRBD1 (6 bases). This CDR3 comprises 13 residues. The V gene's germline CDR1 is DFQATT and CDR2 SNEGSKA (reference sequence). CDR3 nucleotide sequence: TGCAGTGCTCAGGGGAGATCTGGAAACACTATATATTTT. It codes for CSAQGRSGNTIYF.

J is TRBJ1-3 and V is TRBV11-3, with D unclear. The CDR3 is made up of 15 amino acids. V was clipped by 5 bases and J by 1 base, with 12 bases between them. The V gene's germline CDR1 is SGHNT and CDR2 YENEEA. This CDR3 is CASSATGRSGNTIYF. The CDR3 DNA reads TGTGCCAGCAGCGCAACCGGGAGGTCTGGAAACACCATATATTTT. The full variable domain, rest sourced from reference TRBV11-3 and TRBJ1-3, is EAGVVQSPRYKIIEKKQPVAFWCNPISGHNTLYWYLQNLGQGPELLIRYENEEAVDDSQLPKDRFSAERLKGVDSTLKIQPAELGDSAVYLCASSATGRSGNTIYFGEGSWLTVV.

The sample holds a few counts of this clone. The chain has TRBV6-2 or TRBV6-3 and TRBJ2-3; D perhaps matches TRBD2 (6 bases). Per the germline V gene, CDR1 is MNHEY and CDR2 is SVGEGT. V was trimmed by 6 bases and J by 4 bases, leaving 17 bases between them. The CDR3 contains 15 residues. CDR3 protein: CASRRLEGVADTQYF. CDR3 nucleotides: TGTGCCAGCAGGCGACTAGAGGGAGTGGCAGATACGCAGTATTTT.

This clone was seen more than once but under ten times. The chain employs TRBV6-2 or TRBV6-3 and TRBJ1-5; possibly TRBD1 for D (5 bases). CDR3 length: 15 residues. Per the germline V gene, CDR1 is MNHEY and CDR2 is SVGEGT. The germline V and J ends were trimmed by 6 bases and 4 bases, with 16 bases remaining between them. CDR3 sequence (DNA): TGTGCCAGCAGCCCGGGGGGTCTGCTAAATCAGCCCCAGCATTTT. Protein: CASSPGGLLNQPQHF.

The gene calls are TRBV7-2 and TRBJ1-6, with TRBD1 matching over 7 bases. Germline CDR1 and CDR2: SGHTA and FQGNSA. J was trimmed by 5 bases and V by 3 bases; bases with no gene match: 4. CDR3 size: 15 residues. The CDR3 loop reads CASSFQGGHNSPLHF. The DNA of the CDR3 is TGTGCCAGCAGCTTCCAGGGGGGCCATAATTCACCCCTCCACTTT.

The CDR3 bases are TGCGCCAGCAGCTTGGCCTGGGGACAGGGGGTTTATGGCTACACCTTC. Encoded protein: CASSLAWGQGVYGYTF. This chain uses TRBV5-1 with TRBJ1-2; TRBD1 agrees at 11 bases. The CDR3 totals 16 residues. Germline CDR1 and CDR2: SGHRS and YFSETQ. V lost 0 bases, J lost 5 bases, and 6 bases stayed unmatched.

Comments on this clone: One end of the junction is discordant with germline, which a read error may explain. The chain employs TRBV27 and TRBJ2-2; 10 bases map to TRBD1. The CDR3 is 17 amino acids. Germline V gives CDR1 MNHEY, CDR2 SMNVEV (reference sequence). The CDR3 bases are TGTGCCAGCAGTTTACGACAGGGGGCACGAGGCACCGTGGAGCTGTTTTTT. Translating gives CASSLRQGARGTVELFF.

This clone was recorded at least ten times. The V and J genes are TRBV7-6 and TRBJ1-1, with 8 bases fitting TRBD1. Germline V gene sequence: CDR1 SGHVS, CDR2 FNYEAQ. The V gene end was trimmed by 4 bases and the J gene end by 4 bases; junction bases not matched to a gene: 8. The CDR3 covers 15 residues. The CDR3 bases are TGTGCCAGCAGCTCATCTACAGGGGGGAGCACTGAAGCTTTCTTT. Its protein is CASSSSTGGSTEAFF.

The gene calls are TRBV2 and TRBJ2-7, with TRBD2 matching over 10 bases. The CDR3 spans 16 residues. CDR1 SNHLY and CDR2 FYNNEI come from the germline V gene. With 2 bases clipped from V and 3 bases from J, the junction kept 7 bases outside the gene matches. The CDR3 protein is CASSEFRGLAIYEQYF. The CDR3 DNA reads TGTGCCAGCAGTGAATTTAGGGGACTAGCGATCTACGAGCAGTACTTC.

The CDR3 reads CSARTRDSNLYGYTF. As DNA, the CDR3 is TGCAGTGCTAGGACCCGGGACAGCAACCTCTATGGCTACACCTTC. This chain links TRBV20-1 with TRBJ1-2; 7 bases are a match to TRBD1. Per germline, CDR1 DFQATT and CDR2 SNEGSKA (reference sequence). V was pared by 3 bases and J by 4 bases, with 11 bases of the junction left unmatched. The CDR3 is made up of 15 amino acids.

By sample share, this clone is medium-sized. This sequence joins TRBV20-1 and TRBJ1-2; D is perhaps TRBD1 (5 bases). Germline loops: CDR1 DFQATT, CDR2 SNEGSKA (reference sequence). The CDR3 is 15 residues long. Trimming removed 1 base at V and 3 bases at J, with 15 bases between. DNA of the CDR3: TGCAGTGCTAGAGTGGGGCAGGGAGGTTACTATGGCTACACCTTC. Protein product: CSARVGQGGYYGYTF.

In this sample, this clone is medium-sized. The identical CDR3 is also encoded by other nucleotide sequences in the sample. V gene TRBV5-1 combines with J gene TRBJ1-2; D is possibly TRBD1 (5 bases). Germline loops: CDR1 SGHRS, CDR2 YFSETQ. The CDR3 length is 14 residues. Trimming took off 8 bases at V and 0 bases at J, with 14 bases between the two ends. CDR3 residues: CASRDSSPNYGYTF. For the CDR3, the DNA is TGCGCCAGTCGGGACTCCAGTCCTAACTATGGCTACACCTTC. Full variable domain (outside the CDR3, taken from reference TRBV5-1 and TRBJ1-2): KAGVTQTPRYLIKTRGQQVTLSCSPISGHRSVSWYQQTPGQGLQFLFEYFSETQRNKGNFPGRFSGRQFSNSRSEMNVSTLELGDSALYLCASRDSSPNYGYTFGSGTRLTVV.

This clone was recorded a few times. The gene calls are TRBV24-1 and TRBJ1-1; 7 positions agree with TRBD1. The V gene's germline CDR1 is KGHDR and CDR2 SFDVKD. The CDR3 extends over 12 amino acids. V gave up 8 bases and J gave up 7 bases; unmatched junction bases: 6. CDR3 bases: TGTGCCACCAATTCCGGGACAGTTGAAGCTTTCTTT. Protein product: CATNSGTVEAFF.

This clone is labeled medium-sized. CDR3 nucleotides: TGTGCCAGCAGCTTTTTAGGACAGGGGGGAGATACGCAGTATTTT. It translates to CASSFLGQGGDTQYF. V usage is TRBV7-9 and J usage is TRBJ2-3; TRBD1 matches 10 bases. The germline V gene encodes CDR1 SEHNR and CDR2 FQNEAQ (reference sequence). The CDR3 has 15 residues. J was trimmed by 5 bases and V by 3 bases; bases with no gene match: 5.

Worth noting for this clone: It is likely a read error, because the conserved phenylalanine at the end of the CDR3 is missing. This rearrangement joins TRBV2 to TRBJ2-1; unclear D gene. V was shortened by 5 bases and J by 9 bases, with 5 bases between the two germline ends. The germline V gene encodes CDR1 SNHLY and CDR2 FYNNEI. The CDR3 is made up of 10 amino acids. The CDR3 is CASSLVEQFL. CDR3 DNA sequence: TGTGCCAGCAGTTTGGTTGAGCAGTTCCTC.

This clone is medium-sized by share. The rearrangement uses TRBV7-9 and TRBJ1-3; TRBD1 aligns across 7 bases. Germline loops: CDR1 SEHNR, CDR2 FQNEAQ (reference sequence). Trimming took 5 bases from V and 4 from J; bases not matched to a gene: 5. The CDR3 sequence is 14 residues long. The CDR3 protein is CASSRGTVGNTIYF. As DNA, the CDR3 is TGTGCCAGCAGCCGCGGGACAGTAGGAAACACCATATATTTT.

This clone is termed medium-sized. The rearrangement joins TRBV19 to TRBJ1-3, with 7 bases matching TRBD1. The germline V gene encodes CDR1 LNHDA and CDR2 SQIVND (reference sequence). This CDR3 spans 15 amino acids. Unmatched junction bases numbered 5, after V lost 6 bases and J lost 0 bases. The CDR3 sequence is CASRENRGSGNTIYF. The DNA of the CDR3 is TGTGCCAGTAGGGAAAACAGGGGCTCTGGAAACACCATATATTTT.

This clone was detected a few times. The DNA for the CDR3 is TGCAGTGCTATCGCCCAGTACTCAGGGGGCAGTAATTCACCCCTCCACTTT. Residues: CSAIAQYSGGSNSPLHF. V is TRBV20-1 and J is TRBJ1-6; 8 bases are shared with TRBD1. V shed 4 bases and J 6 bases; nucleotides not matched to a gene: 14. The CDR3 runs to 17 residues. Germline assignment: CDR1 DFQATT and CDR2 SNEGSKA (reference sequence).